These T cell receptor beta chains were read from a single sample in a study of OX40 agonist ivuxolimab in advanced cancers. Clones were read by immunoSEQ multiplex PCR, and TCRdb kept only the in-frame ones, dropping some. Of 20,000 to 30,000 clones listed, about 76% are singletons. This specimen consisted of CD4+ or CD8+ T cells sorted from blood, obtained in a trial of the OX40 agonist ivuxolimab. The receptors were gathered from an adult with an advanced solid tumor such as melanoma, head and neck, liver or kidney cancer. Each CDR3 is given without its conserved first and last residue. The order of the fields is V gene, CDR3 protein.

TRBV7-6 ASSPPGGSGDEQF
TRBV19 ASSIAASYNEQF
TRBV5-1 ASRSGLAGVNTGELF
TRBV6-5 ATHSPGNTIY
TRBV19 ASTLGHVNTGELF
TRBV21-1 ASRFVPPGQSSGANVLT
TRBV27 ASSSTGYEQY
TRBV9 ASSSQGTPEGDTQY
TRBV6-9 ASSTDRVGGYT
TRBV5-4 ASSLAGGSNEQF
TRBV27 ASRGTSGVNEQF
TRBV5-6 ASSFGSGGWTPQH
TRBV7-3 ASSLIPPYNEQF
TRBV6-6 ASSYGPTGGNEKLF
TRBV27 ASSLSILNTHNEQF
TRBV6-5 ASSYSQTDSYEQY
TRBV5-1 ASSDPGQGTTEAF
TRBV6-6 ASTRPQGAHGEKLF
TRBV5-1 ASSMGRPGTDTQY
TRBV6-6 ASSSPDRSYGYT
TRBV9 ASSVGTGHGGNTIY
TRBV2 ASEGPVGTSGRVRSDIQY
TRBV7-9 ASSPRTSTEAF
TRBV7-2 ASSLSAYQPQH
TRBV30 AWIGGGSPLH
TRBV19 ASREGLTTGANVLT
TRBV5-4 ASSPGTGGTGELF